This T cell receptor (beta chain) was recovered during a study of multiple sclerosis patients with progressive multifocal leukoencephalopathy. General study results and limits: At PML onset, no shared TRBV or TRBJ gene usage was seen. Lower normalized Shannon entropy suggested reduced TRB diversity in most PML patients.

Worth noting for this clone: Its cognate antigen is unknown.

Time point reported: time of PML onset. Detection of JC virus DNA in cerebrospinal fluid confirmed PML diagnosed from clinical and MRI findings. T3 refers to blood collected at the onset of PML. Losses at the gene ends were 3 bases for V and 4 bases for J; bases not matched to a gene: 8. This CDR3 comprises 15 residues. Germline CDR1 SGHRS, CDR2 YFSETQ. Clones were read by immunoSEQ multiplex PCR, and TCRdb kept only the in-frame ones, dropping some. The sample carries 25,000 to 35,000 clones, approximately 85% recorded once. The chain links TRBV5-1 to TRBJ1-2; 8 positions agree with TRBD1. The sample was PBMCs, taken from a patient treated with natalizumab. The source is a woman aged 25-40 years with progressive multifocal leukoencephalopathy. CDR3 bases: TGCGCCAGCAGCTCGGGGCAGGGGGCACTCTATGGCTACACCTTC. This encodes CASSSGQGALYGYTF.